Listed here is a single T cell receptor beta chain. Its antigen is unknown. Germline V lookup: CDR1 MNHNS, CDR2 SASEGT. Trimming shortened V by 7 bases and J by 5 bases, and 21 bases separated the two germline ends. The CDR3 spans 15 residues. The data belong to a study of Tregs in tolerant kidney transplant recipients. General study results and limits: Tolerant patients' donor-specific Tregs expanded beyond overall Tregs, suggesting antigen-driven growth.

Produced via immunoSEQ multiplex PCR; TCRdb's table is partial and in-frame only. This table holds around 70,000 clones, just under 95% found once. The source is a human donor who received a combined kidney and bone marrow transplant. Sequencing used CD8+ T cells from blood, obtained before the transplant. J is TRBJ2-7 and V is TRBV6-1, with TRBD2 as a possible D gene (5 bases). CDR3 sequence: CASTSDYLLGDEQYF. The CDR3 region has the DNA TGTGCCAGCACCTCCGATTACCTCTTGGGAGACGAGCAGTACTTC.